Listed below are T cell receptor beta chains from one sample, sequenced in a study of blood T cell repertoires in COVID-19. Clones were read by immunoSEQ multiplex PCR, and TCRdb kept only the in-frame ones, dropping some. This sample has about 350,000 clones, with about 92% found just once. The sample consisted of peripheral blood. The receptors were sampled from a woman aged 55-69 years with COVID-19, enrolled during active disease. CDR3s include the opening cysteine and the closing phenylalanine or tryptophan. Fields, in order: J gene, clone size, D gene, V gene, CDR3 protein, CDR3 DNA. D genes are given only for firm matches. Some rows mark clone size as missing; the rest say once, few, many or name a class of expanded clone.

j_call: TRBJ2-7; clone_size: .; d_call: .; v_call: TRBV28; cdr3_aa: CASSLTPNRGEQYF; cdr3_nt: TGTGCCAGCAGTTTAACCCCCAATCGGGGCGAGCAGTACTTC
j_call: TRBJ2-1; clone_size: .; d_call: .; v_call: TRBV9; cdr3_aa: CASGQTASGSSYNEQFF; cdr3_nt: TGTGCCAGCGGGCAGACTGCATCGGGGAGCTCCTACAATGAGCAGTTCTTC
j_call: TRBJ1-2; clone_size: .; d_call: TRBD1; v_call: TRBV6-5; cdr3_aa: CASRGGTGALYGYTF; cdr3_nt: TGTGCCAGCAGGGGAGGGACAGGGGCCCTATATGGCTACACCTTC
j_call: TRBJ1-6; clone_size: .; d_call: TRBD1; v_call: TRBV7-8; cdr3_aa: CASSLAQGGNSPLHF; cdr3_nt: TGTGCCAGCAGCTTAGCGCAGGGGGGCAATTCACCCCTCCACTTT
j_call: TRBJ2-3; clone_size: .; d_call: TRBD2; v_call: TRBV6-5; cdr3_aa: CASSYSTGGSTDTQYF; cdr3_nt: TGTGCCAGCAGTTACTCGACGGGGGGGTCCACAGATACGCAGTATTTT
j_call: TRBJ2-7; clone_size: .; d_call: .; v_call: TRBV18; cdr3_aa: CASSPSIESYEQYF; cdr3_nt: TGTGCCAGCTCACCGTCTATCGAATCCTACGAGCAGTACTTC
j_call: TRBJ2-5; clone_size: .; d_call: .; v_call: TRBV5-1; cdr3_aa: CATSLGGPGETQYF; cdr3_nt: TGCGCCACCTCCCTGGGGGGGCCGGGAGAGACCCAGTACTTC
j_call: TRBJ1-1; clone_size: .; d_call: .; v_call: TRBV7-6; cdr3_aa: CASSQVAGIDNTEAFF; cdr3_nt: TGTGCCAGCAGTCAGGTGGCAGGGATCGACAACACTGAAGCTTTCTTT
j_call: TRBJ1-2; clone_size: .; d_call: TRBD1; v_call: TRBV7-2; cdr3_aa: CASSQFSQGARGYTF; cdr3_nt: TGTGCCAGCAGCCAATTTTCGCAGGGGGCGCGTGGCTACACCTTC
j_call: TRBJ2-7; clone_size: .; d_call: TRBD1; v_call: TRBV3-1/TRBV3-2; cdr3_aa: CASSQGWDRRGYEQYF; cdr3_nt: TGTGCCAGCAGCCAAGGATGGGACAGGAGAGGCTACGAGCAGTACTTC
j_call: TRBJ2-3; clone_size: .; d_call: .; v_call: TRBV5-1; cdr3_aa: CASSLAGADTQYF; cdr3_nt: TGCGCCAGCAGCTTGGCGGGGGCAGATACGCAGTATTTT
j_call: TRBJ1-1; clone_size: .; d_call: .; v_call: TRBV2; cdr3_aa: CASKYTQYTEAFF; cdr3_nt: TGTGCCAGCAAATACACACAGTACACTGAAGCTTTCTTT
j_call: TRBJ1-1; clone_size: once; d_call: TRBD1; v_call: TRBV5-6; cdr3_aa: CASSGTGTGEYTEAFF; cdr3_nt: TGTGCCAGCAGCGGCACCGGGACAGGGGAGTACACTGAAGCTTTCTTT
j_call: TRBJ1-1; clone_size: .; d_call: .; v_call: TRBV25-1; cdr3_aa: CASKDTRASGNTEAFF; cdr3_nt: TGTGCCAGCAAAGATACGCGGGCTTCGGGGAACACTGAAGCTTTCTTT
j_call: TRBJ1-2; clone_size: .; d_call: TRBD1; v_call: TRBV28; cdr3_aa: CASWDRGRESGSSYGYTF; cdr3_nt: TGTGCCAGCTGGGACAGGGGGCGCGAATCTGGCTCTAGCTATGGCTACACCTTC
j_call: TRBJ1-6; clone_size: few; d_call: TRBD1; v_call: TRBV4-1; cdr3_aa: CASSITGVGNSPLHF; cdr3_nt: TGCGCCAGCAGCATCACAGGGGTAGGTAATTCACCCCTCCACTTT
j_call: TRBJ1-1; clone_size: .; d_call: TRBD1; v_call: TRBV30; cdr3_aa: CAWTRGRTGSYTEAFF; cdr3_nt: TGTGCCTGGACCCGAGGGCGGACAGGCAGTTACACTGAAGCTTTCTTT
j_call: TRBJ2-2; clone_size: .; d_call: .; v_call: TRBV18; cdr3_aa: CASSPTTGIGELFF; cdr3_nt: TGTGCCAGCTCACCAACTACAGGGATCGGGGAGCTGTTTTTT
j_call: TRBJ1-3; clone_size: .; d_call: .; v_call: TRBV9; cdr3_aa: CASSKDTGNTIYF; cdr3_nt: TGTGCCAGCTCCAAAGACACGGGAAACACCATATATTTT
j_call: TRBJ2-2; clone_size: .; d_call: TRBD1; v_call: TRBV5-3; cdr3_aa: CARSFRGTGELFF; cdr3_nt: TGTGCCAGAAGCTTCAGGGGGACCGGGGAGCTGTTTTTT
j_call: TRBJ1-2; clone_size: .; d_call: .; v_call: TRBV7-8; cdr3_aa: CASSLMRGSDYGYTF; cdr3_nt: TGTGCCAGCAGCCTAATGAGGGGGTCAGACTATGGCTACACCTTC
j_call: TRBJ1-5; clone_size: .; d_call: .; v_call: TRBV6-5; cdr3_aa: CASSYSWTDHQPQHF; cdr3_nt: TGTGCCAGCAGTTACTCCTGGACAGATCATCAGCCCCAGCATTTT
j_call: TRBJ2-3; clone_size: .; d_call: .; v_call: TRBV24-1; cdr3_aa: CATSDLSQGRLAQYF; cdr3_nt: TGTGCCACCAGTGATTTATCGCAGGGTAGGTTGGCGCAGTATTTT
j_call: TRBJ1-3; clone_size: .; d_call: .; v_call: TRBV6-5; cdr3_aa: CASIQTIHTGDTIYF; cdr3_nt: TGTGCCAGCATCCAAACTATTCACACGGGGGACACCATATATTTT
j_call: TRBJ1-4; clone_size: .; d_call: TRBD1; v_call: TRBV19; cdr3_aa: CASTSRRTGPSTNEKLFF; cdr3_nt: TGTGCCAGTACGAGTCGTCGGACAGGTCCATCAACTAATGAAAAACTGTTTTTT
j_call: TRBJ2-7; clone_size: .; d_call: .; v_call: TRBV5-1; cdr3_aa: CASSLGGGNYEQYF; cdr3_nt: TGCGCCAGCAGCTTGGGTGGGGGGAACTACGAGCAGTACTTC
j_call: TRBJ1-2; clone_size: .; d_call: .; v_call: TRBV7-8; cdr3_aa: CASSLVNGQGGYTF; cdr3_nt: TGTGCCAGCAGCTTAGTTAATGGGCAGGGTGGCTACACCTTC
j_call: TRBJ2-3; clone_size: .; d_call: .; v_call: TRBV7-6; cdr3_aa: CASSPTTRSTDTQYF; cdr3_nt: TGTGCCAGCAGCCCGACGACTAGGTCCACAGATACGCAGTATTTT
j_call: TRBJ1-1; clone_size: few; d_call: TRBD1; v_call: TRBV5-1; cdr3_aa: CASSLTTGMNTEAFF; cdr3_nt: TGCGCCAGCAGCTTGACGACAGGGATGAACACTGAAGCTTTCTTT
j_call: TRBJ1-6; clone_size: .; d_call: TRBD1; v_call: TRBV13; cdr3_aa: CASSSGVTRDRAWGSPLHF; cdr3_nt: TGTGCCAGCAGCTCGGGGGTTACACGGGACAGGGCGTGGGGGTCACCCCTCCACTTT
j_call: TRBJ1-2; clone_size: .; d_call: TRBD1; v_call: TRBV7-7; cdr3_aa: CASSVGQGDGYTF; cdr3_nt: TGTGCTAGCAGCGTGGGACAGGGTGATGGCTACACCTTC
j_call: TRBJ1-1; clone_size: .; d_call: TRBD1; v_call: TRBV19; cdr3_aa: CASTMDREEAFF; cdr3_nt: TGTGCCAGTACTATGGACAGGGAAGAAGCTTTCTTT
j_call: TRBJ1-5; clone_size: .; d_call: .; v_call: TRBV18; cdr3_aa: CASSPTGYSNQPQHF; cdr3_nt: TGTGCCAGCTCACCAACGGGGTATAGCAATCAGCCCCAGCATTTT
j_call: TRBJ2-2; clone_size: .; d_call: TRBD1; v_call: TRBV7-6; cdr3_aa: CASSQPVWGTAVTKYTGELFF; cdr3_nt: TGTGCCAGCAGCCAACCGGTCTGGGGGACAGCAGTCACAAAATACACCGGGGAGCTGTTTTTT